This TCR beta chain was recorded in a study of control samples from healthy donors and cancer patients. Here immunoSEQ multiplex PCR was the method, and the copy in TCRdb shows in-frame clones only, minus some. There are approximately 28,000 clones in the sample; 91% occur only once, and approximately 12% lies in the top ten. The germline CDR1 and CDR2 sequences are SGDLS and YYNGEE. This CDR3 contains 17 residues. V shed 4 bases and J 1 base; nucleotides not matched to a gene: 8. This TCR was recovered from a man aged 45-65 years with lung cancer. Input material: PBMCs. The genes are TRBV9 and TRBJ2-6, with TRBD1 matching over 7 bases. The CDR3 reads CASSPRQGTSGANVLTF. The CDR3 DNA follows: TGTGCCAGCAGCCCCCGACAGGGAACTTCTGGGGCCAACGTCCTGACTTTC.